The 32 T cell receptor beta chains listed next were all sequenced from one sample in a study of blood T cell repertoires in COVID-19. Profiling relied on immunoSEQ multiplex PCR, and the TCRdb table lists in-frame clones only, not all of them. The sample holds approximately 130,000 clones, roughly 79% seen once. The specimen sequenced was peripheral blood. The receptors derive from a human donor in a cohort sampled during active COVID-19.

This chain joins TRBV25-1 and TRBJ1-1; D is unresolved. Germline V gene lookup returns CDR1 MGHDK and CDR2 SYGVNS. This CDR3 contains 14 residues. V shed 0 bases and J shed 5 bases, with 10 bases lying between them. CDR3 coding DNA: TGTGCCAGCAGTGAATATACAGCGGAGACTGAAGCTTTCTTT. It codes for CASSEYTAETEAFF.

V is TRBV19 and J is TRBJ2-7; D remains unclear. CDR3 size: 13 residues. V was trimmed by 4 bases and J by 0 bases, leaving 7 bases between them. Germline loops: CDR1 LNHDA, CDR2 SQIVND (reference sequence). CDR3 residues: CASSTTPSYEQYF. DNA for the CDR3: TGTGCCAGTAGTACCACACCCTCCTACGAGCAGTACTTC.

The chain employs TRBV28 and TRBJ1-3; TRBD1 matches at 7 bases. Germline V gene lookup returns CDR1 MDHEN and CDR2 SYDVKM. This CDR3 comprises 14 residues. Losses at the gene ends were 7 bases for V and 4 bases for J; bases not matched to a gene: 7. The CDR3 here is CASILRTGGNTIYF. The CDR3 nucleotides are TGTGCCAGCATCCTTCGGACAGGAGGAAACACCATATATTTT.

The sample holds one count of this clone. The chain couples TRBV19 to TRBJ2-7; D is uncertain. The CDR3 contains 13 residues. Trimming shortened V by 3 bases and J by 3 bases, and 9 bases separated the two germline ends. Germline CDR1 and CDR2: LNHDA and SQIVND (reference sequence). In DNA form, the CDR3 reads TGTGCCAGTAGTATCGGGTCCGTCTACGAGCAGTACTTC. This gives the protein CASSIGSVYEQYF.

The chain combines TRBV4-2 with TRBJ2-3, with D maybe TRBD2 (6 bases). The CDR3 runs to 18 residues. V gave up 0 bases and J gave up 4 bases, with 20 bases separating them. Per germline, CDR1 LGHNA and CDR2 YNFKEQ. In DNA form, the CDR3 reads TGTGCCAGCAGCCAAGATCTCGTTGTTAGCGGCAGGTCAGATACGCAGTATTTT. Translated: CASSQDLVVSGRSDTQYF.

V gene TRBV20-1 combines with J gene TRBJ2-5, with 7 nucleotides matching TRBD2. The CDR3 is 15 residues long. With 3 bases clipped from V and 1 base from J, the junction kept 8 bases outside the gene matches. CDR1 is DFQATT and CDR2 is SNEGSKA in the germline V gene (reference sequence). As DNA, the CDR3 is TGCAGTGCTAGTGGGGTGGCTAGCGGCCAAGAGACCCAGTACTTC. Amino acid sequence: CSASGVASGQETQYF.

This clone was detected once. The chain is built from TRBV15 and TRBJ2-3, with TRBD1 identical over 8 bases. V shed 1 base, J shed 4 bases, and the junction held 4 bases outside the gene matches. Germline lookup yields CDR1 LNHNV and CDR2 YYDKDF (reference sequence). The CDR3 consists of 15 residues. As DNA, the CDR3 is TGTGCCACCAGCAGAGGGGACAGGACGTCAGATACGCAGTATTTT. Translating gives CATSRGDRTSDTQYF.

The chain is built from TRBV30 and TRBJ2-1; 9 bases map to TRBD1. The V segment lost 2 bases and the J segment 6 bases; nucleotides outside the gene matches: 5. Germline V gives CDR1 GTSNPN, CDR2 SVGIG (reference sequence). The CDR3 consists of 14 residues. DNA for the CDR3: TGTGCCTGGAGTAGAGGGACAGGGAGCAATGAGCAGTTCTTC. Its translation: CAWSRGTGSNEQFF.

A single count supports this clone. The junction and the germline gene differ at one end; a read error may be behind it. The rearrangement uses TRBV2 and TRBJ1-1; D is possibly TRBD1 (6 bases). Looked up from germline, CDR1 is SNHLY and CDR2 is FYNNEI. This CDR3 region has 8 residues. The CDR3 DNA sequence: TGTGCCAGCGGGACACCAATTTTT. This gives the protein CASGTPIF.

V gene TRBV19 combines with J gene TRBJ2-7; D is undetermined. The CDR3 runs to 11 residues. Germline lookup yields CDR1 LNHDA and CDR2 SQIVND (reference sequence). V was shortened by 1 base and J by 7 bases, with 5 bases between the two germline ends. CDR3 sequence reads: CASSIGQEQYF. The CDR3 DNA sequence: TGTGCCAGTAGTATAGGGCAGGAGCAGTACTTC.

This clone showed up just a few times. The rearrangement joins TRBV6-6 to TRBJ1-4; the D gene is possibly TRBD1 (5 bases). Trimming pared 11 bases from V and 0 bases from J, leaving 10 bases between. CDR1 MNHNY and CDR2 SVGAGI come from the germline V gene (reference sequence). CDR3 length equals 13 residues. The CDR3 spells CASRTSTNEKLFF. Written as DNA, the CDR3 is TGTGCCTCACGGACATCAACTAATGAAAAACTGTTTTTT.

This clone was counted between two and nine times. This chain uses TRBV30 with TRBJ2-7; TRBD1 agrees at 9 bases. Germline trimming cut 3 bases from V and 3 bases from J; bases unmatched to any gene: 6. Germline assignment: CDR1 GTSNPN and CDR2 SVGIG (reference sequence). The CDR3 sequence is 14 residues long. The DNA for the CDR3 is TGTGCCTGGAGGGAAGGACAGGGGTACTACGAGCAGTACTTC. Residues: CAWREGQGYYEQYF.

V and J are TRBV2 and TRBJ1-1; D may be TRBD1 (5 bases). The germline V gene has CDR1 SNHLY and CDR2 FYNNEI. The CDR3 sequence is 13 residues long. Trimming pared 0 bases from V and 7 bases from J, leaving 9 bases between. CDR3 coding DNA: TGTGCCAGCAGTGAAGCAAGGGGCGGTGAAGCTTTCTTT. It codes for CASSEARGGEAFF.

This chain connects TRBV30 to TRBJ2-5; 12 nucleotides match TRBD2. Germline assignment: CDR1 GTSNPN and CDR2 SVGIG (reference sequence). Losses at the gene ends were 0 bases for V and 2 bases for J; bases not matched to a gene: 13. This CDR3 is 19 amino acids long. CDR3 loop: CAWSVPILAGGPKQETQYF. In DNA form, the CDR3 reads TGTGCCTGGAGTGTCCCTATCCTAGCGGGGGGGCCTAAACAAGAGACCCAGTACTTC.

CDR3 residues: CATSFGRETQYF. The CDR3 DNA is TGTGCCACCAGCTTCGGGAGGGAGACCCAGTACTTC. The rearrangement uses TRBV15 and TRBJ2-5; TRBD2 aligns across 7 bases. The CDR3 contains 12 residues. With V trimmed by 5 bases and J by 5 bases, 2 bases remained unmatched. Germline V gene sequence: CDR1 LNHNV, CDR2 YYDKDF (reference sequence). The whole variable domain, filled in from reference TRBV15 and TRBJ2-5, reads DAMVIQNPRYQVTQFGKPVTLSCSQTLNHNVMYWYQQKSSQAPKLLFHYYDKDFNNEADTPDNFQSRRPNTSFCFLDIRSPGLGDTAMYLCATSFGRETQYFGPGTRLLVL.

This clone was seen just once. The chain employs TRBV18 and TRBJ1-1; possible D gene TRBD1, 6 bases. The CDR3 covers 13 residues. Germline values: CDR1 KGHSH, CDR2 LQKENI. The V gene lost 6 bases and the J gene lost 5 bases, with 13 bases spanning the gap. The CDR3 region has the DNA TGTGCCAGCTCCGGGACACGAGAAACTGAAGCTTTCTTT. This sequence encodes CASSGTRETEAFF.

The chain has TRBV2 and TRBJ1-2, with no clear D. Germline V CDR1 and CDR2: SNHLY, FYNNEI. This CDR3 has 14 amino acids. The V end lost 6 bases, the J end lost 4 bases, and 15 bases lay between the germline ends. CDR3 in amino acids: CASRLSVDTYGYTF. The CDR3 DNA is TGTGCCAGCAGGCTGAGTGTAGACACCTATGGCTACACCTTC. The entire variable domain, with the rest obtained from reference TRBV2 and TRBJ1-2, is as follows: EPEVTQTPSHQVTQMGQEVILRCVPISNHLYFYWYRQILGQKVEFLVSFYNNEISEKSEIFDDQFSVERPDGSNFTLKIRSTKLEDSAMYFCASRLSVDTYGYTFGSGTRLTVV.

This chain joins TRBV19 and TRBJ1-2, with a tentative D call TRBD1 (6 bases). The CDR3 covers 14 residues. V gave up 3 bases and J gave up 3 bases, with 11 bases separating them. Looked up from germline, CDR1 is LNHDA and CDR2 is SQIVND (reference sequence). CDR3 region: CASSIRKGDYGYTF. Here the CDR3 DNA reads TGTGCCAGTAGTATTCGGAAGGGGGACTATGGCTACACCTTC.

This chain joins TRBV4-1 and TRBJ2-5, with D possibly being TRBD2 (6 bases). The CDR3 length is 17 residues. Germline V lookup: CDR1 MGHRA, CDR2 YSYEKL. The V end lost 1 base, the J end lost 6 bases, and 21 bases lay between the germline ends. The CDR3 DNA reads TGCGCCAGCAGCCAAGCGGGGAAGAAAGCGGAGGGGAAGACCCAGTACTTC. This gives the protein CASSQAGKKAEGKTQYF.

Concerning this clone itself: The same CDR3 is also encoded by other DNA sequences in this sample. The chain employs TRBV6-5 and TRBJ1-5; maybe TRBD1 (6 bases). The CDR3 runs to 13 residues. With 6 bases removed from V and 7 bases from J, the gap between germline ends came to 13 bases. Germline V gives CDR1 MNHEY, CDR2 SVGAGI. CDR3 loop: CASSRTGNQPQHF. The CDR3 DNA follows: TGTGCCAGCAGCCGCACAGGGAACCAGCCCCAGCATTTT.

The gene calls are TRBV6-5 and TRBJ1-1; TRBD1 agrees at 7 bases. The germline V gene encodes CDR1 MNHEY and CDR2 SVGAGI. The CDR3 runs 15 residues. V was pared by 5 bases and J by 4 bases, with 10 bases of the junction left unmatched. CDR3 region: CASSRTGVRGTEAFF. The CDR3 nucleotides are TGTGCCAGCAGTAGAACAGGGGTTCGTGGCACTGAAGCTTTCTTT.

The J gene is TRBJ1-2, the V gene TRBV28; D is possibly TRBD1 (5 bases). Trimming took off 4 bases at V and 4 bases at J, with 16 bases between the two ends. This CDR3 region has 15 residues. Looked up from germline, CDR1 is MDHEN and CDR2 is SYDVKM. In DNA, the CDR3 is TGTGCCAGCAGTTCCTTGCAGCCTCAGGGCTATGGCTACACCTTC. Encoded protein: CASSSLQPQGYGYTF.

The chain has TRBV13 and TRBJ2-6; the D gene is possibly TRBD2 (7 bases). Trimming left V 6 bases short and J 0 bases short, with 15 bases between. This CDR3 has 17 amino acids. Germline-derived CDR1 and CDR2 are PRHDT and FYEKMQ (reference sequence). CDR3: CASRRRGGSSGANVLTF. As DNA, the CDR3 is TGTGCCAGCAGACGCAGGGGAGGGTCCTCTGGGGCCAACGTCCTGACTTTC. The entire variable domain, with the rest obtained from reference TRBV13 and TRBJ2-6, is as follows: AAGVIQSPRHLIKEKRETATLKCYPIPRHDTVYWYQQGPGQDPQFLISFYEKMQSDKGSIPDRFSAQQFSDYHSELNMSSLELGDSALYFCASRRRGGSSGANVLTFGAGSRLTVL.

The V gene is TRBV19, the J gene TRBJ2-5, with 8 bases identical to TRBD1. This CDR3 spans 14 amino acids. Looked up from germline, CDR1 is LNHDA and CDR2 is SQIVND (reference sequence). Unmatched junction bases numbered 7, after V lost 5 bases and J lost 5 bases. The CDR3: CASSEQGVWETQYF. The CDR3 DNA follows: TGTGCCAGTAGTGAACAGGGGGTCTGGGAGACCCAGTACTTC. Complete variable domain (other parts from reference TRBV19 and TRBJ2-5): DGGITQSPKYLFRKEGQNVTLSCEQNLNHDAMYWYRQDPGQGLRLIYYSQIVNDFQKGDIAEGYSVSREKKESFPLTVTSAQKNPTAFYLCASSEQGVWETQYFGPGTRLLVL.

This clone was observed a handful of times. This chain joins TRBV30 and TRBJ1-2; a weak D match, TRBD1 (5 bases). CDR1 is GTSNPN, CDR2 SVGIG, per germline (reference sequence). Trimming shortened V by 3 bases and J by 3 bases, and 20 bases separated the two germline ends. This CDR3 has 16 residues. The CDR3 protein is CAWSGATEAGDYGYTF. Here the CDR3 DNA reads TGTGCCTGGAGCGGGGCCACCGAGGCGGGAGACTATGGCTACACCTTC. The whole variable domain, filled in from reference TRBV30 and TRBJ1-2, reads SQTIHQWPATLVQPVGSPLSLECTVEGTSNPNLYWYRQAAGRGLQLLFYSVGIGQISSEVPQNLSASRPQDRQFILSSKKLLLSDSGFYLCAWSGATEAGDYGYTFGSGTRLTVV.

The chain uses TRBV2 and TRBJ2-2; D possibly corresponds to TRBD1 (5 bases). This CDR3 is 13 amino acids long. CDR1 and CDR2 (germline): SNHLY, FYNNEI. The germline V and J ends were trimmed by 7 bases and 0 bases, with 6 bases remaining between them. CDR3 in DNA: TGTGCCAGCAAGACAGCGAACACCGGGGAGCTGTTTTTT. It codes for CASKTANTGELFF.

The chain recombines TRBV30 with TRBJ1-5; TRBD1 might be the D (5 bases). The CDR3 is 14 amino acids. Per germline, CDR1 GTSNPN and CDR2 SVGIG (reference sequence). The ends were cut back, 4 bases at V and 0 bases at J, with 10 bases in the middle. The CDR3 here is CAWKRQSSNQPQHF. CDR3 DNA: TGTGCCTGGAAGCGACAGAGTAGCAATCAGCCCCAGCATTTT.

The gene calls are TRBV30 and TRBJ1-1; D is uncertain. This CDR3 contains 14 residues. CDR1 is GTSNPN and CDR2 is SVGIG in the germline V gene (reference sequence). The V and J ends lost 2 bases and 2 bases respectively, with 12 bases between them. The CDR3 coding sequence is TGTGCCTGGAGTCCGGGGTTTCGTAACACTGAAGCTTTCTTT. Its protein is CAWSPGFRNTEAFF.

The rearrangement links TRBV12-3 or TRBV12-4 to TRBJ2-6; D call uncertain. This CDR3 is 13 amino acids long. Trimming took off 7 bases at V and 5 bases at J, with 9 bases between the two ends. The CDR3: CASTSPWANVLTF. The CDR3 bases are TGTGCCAGCACTTCTCCTTGGGCCAACGTCCTGACTTTC.

This sequence joins TRBV5-1 and TRBJ2-1; 12 nucleotides match TRBD2. The CDR3 totals 14 residues. From germline, CDR1 is SGHRS and CDR2 YFSETQ. Germline trimming cut 5 bases from V and 5 bases from J; bases unmatched to any gene: 2. The CDR3 region has the DNA TGCGCCAGCAGACGACTAGCGGGGGACAATGAGCAGTTCTTC. This codes for CASRRLAGDNEQFF.

The chain joins TRBV2 to TRBJ2-2; 7 bases are a match to TRBD2. CDR3 length: 15 amino acids. CDR1 and CDR2 (germline): SNHLY, FYNNEI. Trimming at V came to 10 bases and at J to 7 bases, leaving 15 bases not matched to a gene. CDR3 amino acids: CANPTGTGEGGELFF. Written as DNA, the CDR3 is TGTGCCAACCCGACGGGCACGGGGGAGGGCGGGGAGCTGTTTTTT.

V is TRBV11-3 and J is TRBJ2-1; 9 bases match TRBD1. From germline, CDR1 is SGHNT and CDR2 YENEEA. The CDR3 contains 14 residues. V shed 4 bases and J 10 bases; nucleotides not matched to a gene: 8. The CDR3 region is CASSSADRGREQFF. In nucleotides, the CDR3 is TGTGCCAGCAGCTCCGCGGACAGGGGAAGGGAGCAGTTCTTC.